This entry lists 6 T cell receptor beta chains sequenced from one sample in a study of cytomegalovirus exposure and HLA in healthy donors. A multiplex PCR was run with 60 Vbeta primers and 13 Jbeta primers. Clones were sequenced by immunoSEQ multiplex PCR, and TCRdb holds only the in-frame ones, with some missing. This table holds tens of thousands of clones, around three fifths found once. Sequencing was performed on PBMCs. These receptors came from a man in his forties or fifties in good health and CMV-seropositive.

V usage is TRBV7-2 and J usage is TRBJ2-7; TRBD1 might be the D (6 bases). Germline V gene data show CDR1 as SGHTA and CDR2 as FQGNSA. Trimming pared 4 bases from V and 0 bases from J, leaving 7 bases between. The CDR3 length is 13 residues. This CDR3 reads CASSWDTSYEQYF. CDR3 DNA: TGTGCCAGCAGCTGGGACACCTCCTACGAGCAGTACTTC.

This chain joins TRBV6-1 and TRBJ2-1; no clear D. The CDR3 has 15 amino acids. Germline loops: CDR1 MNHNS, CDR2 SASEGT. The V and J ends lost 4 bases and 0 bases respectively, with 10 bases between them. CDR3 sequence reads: CASSVTTNSYNEQFF. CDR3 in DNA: TGTGCCAGCAGTGTTACAACGAACTCCTACAATGAGCAGTTCTTC.

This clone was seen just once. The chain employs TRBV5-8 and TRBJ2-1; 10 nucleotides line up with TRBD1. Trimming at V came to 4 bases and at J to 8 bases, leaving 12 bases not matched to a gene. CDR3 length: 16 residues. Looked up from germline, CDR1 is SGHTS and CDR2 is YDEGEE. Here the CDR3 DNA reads TGTGCCAGCAGCCTCTACCCGACAGGGGGCCGGGATGAGCAGTTCTTC. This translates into CASSLYPTGGRDEQFF.

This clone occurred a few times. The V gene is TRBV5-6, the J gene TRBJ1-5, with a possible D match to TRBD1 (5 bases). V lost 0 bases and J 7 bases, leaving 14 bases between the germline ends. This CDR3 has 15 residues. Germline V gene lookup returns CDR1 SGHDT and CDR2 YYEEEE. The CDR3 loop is CASSLGPGREQPQHF. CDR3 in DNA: TGTGCCAGCAGCTTGGGACCAGGGCGAGAGCAGCCCCAGCATTTT.

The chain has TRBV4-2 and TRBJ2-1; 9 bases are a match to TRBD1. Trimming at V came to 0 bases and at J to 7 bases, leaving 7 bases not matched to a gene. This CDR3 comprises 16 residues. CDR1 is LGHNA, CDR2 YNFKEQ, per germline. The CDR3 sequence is CASSQDLGQGGNEQFF. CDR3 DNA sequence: TGTGCCAGCAGCCAAGACTTGGGACAGGGTGGTAATGAGCAGTTCTTC.

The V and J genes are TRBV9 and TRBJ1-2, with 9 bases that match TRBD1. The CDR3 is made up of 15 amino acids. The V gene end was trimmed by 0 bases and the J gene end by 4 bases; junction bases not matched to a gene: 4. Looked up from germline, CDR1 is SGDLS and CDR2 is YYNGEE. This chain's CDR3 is CASSVATGGIYGYTF. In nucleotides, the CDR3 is TGTGCCAGCAGCGTAGCCACAGGGGGCATCTATGGCTACACCTTC.